This T cell receptor (beta chain) comes out of a study of vaccination effects on CD4 cells after COVID-19. On the study more broadly: Before any sequencing was done, the ViraFEST assay used viral peptide pools to expand antigen-specific CD4+ T cells.

Regarding the study as a whole: Sampling in the study covered few convalescent patients and included no early post-infection timepoints. Long after vaccination, the clones induced by infection and by vaccine shrank markedly in size.

Points on this clone: What it binds is unknown.

CDR1 is KGHSH, CDR2 LQKENI, per germline. The germline V and J ends were trimmed by 6 bases and 0 bases, with 17 bases remaining between them. The CDR3 spans 16 residues. Following culture for around 10 days, CD4+ T cells were isolated. Two-dose BNT162b2 or mRNA-1273 vaccination was given to participants. Vaccine recipients, nucleocapsid antibody negative, had no prior SARS-CoV-2 infection. Profiling relied on immunoSEQ multiplex PCR, and the TCRdb table lists in-frame clones only, not all of them. Found here are about 73,000 clones, nearly 75% of them singletons; the top ten hold roughly 2.3%. Specimen: CD4+ T cells from PBMCs cultured without peptide, collected after COVID-19 vaccination. The chain joins TRBV18 to TRBJ1-1; no definite D call. The receptor was isolated from a human donor who received a COVID-19 vaccine. CDR3 nucleotides: TGTGCCAGCTCCCAAGGTACTGGGCAGTTGAACACTGAAGCTTTCTTT. This encodes CASSQGTGQLNTEAFF.